Each of the 17 T cell receptor beta chains below was sequenced from the same sample in a study of T-cell memory formation after mild COVID-19. Using its own MiXCR run on the 5' RACE reads, TCRdb lists one record per CDR3 protein. The sample yields around 420,000 distinct CDR3 sequences, 24% seen once. Input material: PBMCs or a T cell subset sorted from them (not recorded which). Receptors originate from an adult woman who had mild COVID-19 (a few samples of this study predate the infection). Cell type and time point are not known.

This chain links TRBV6-5 with TRBJ2-4; 9 bases match TRBD1. Per the germline V gene, CDR1 is MNHEY and CDR2 is SVGAGI. This CDR3 has 14 residues. The ends lost 2 bases at V and 7 bases at J; junction bases unmatched: 3. The CDR3 region has the DNA TGTGCCAGCAGTTACGGGACAGGGTCGAACATTCAGTACTTC. Translating it yields CASSYGTGSNIQYF.

The chain employs TRBV5-6 and TRBJ2-2, with 16 bases matching TRBD2. The CDR3 covers 18 residues. Germline V gives CDR1 SGHDT, CDR2 YYEEEE. Germline trimming cut 4 bases from V and 3 bases from J; bases unmatched to any gene: 6. The CDR3 is CASSPGLAGGRDTGELFF. DNA for the CDR3: TGTGCCAGCAGCCCGGGACTAGCGGGGGGGCGTGACACCGGGGAGCTGTTTTTT.

The V gene is TRBV12-5, the J gene TRBJ2-3; possibly TRBD1 or TRBD2 for D (5 bases each). Between the trimmed V and J ends, which lost 5 bases and 2 bases, there was a span of 14 bases. The CDR3 loop spans 15 amino acids. CDR1 is LGHNT and CDR2 is FRNRAP in the germline V gene. This chain's CDR3 is CASGLPGRHTDTQYF. For the CDR3, the DNA is TGTGCTAGTGGTCTCCCGGGACGGCACACAGATACGCAGTATTTT.

This clonotype was detected a few times. The chain is built from TRBV5-1 and TRBJ2-1, with D possibly matching TRBD2 (6 bases). The CDR3 covers 17 residues. Per the germline V gene, CDR1 is SGHRS and CDR2 is YFSETQ. V gave up 6 bases and J gave up 0 bases, with 19 bases separating them. CDR3 amino acids: CASTPTAGLSSYNEQFF. CDR3 bases: TGCGCCAGCACCCCCACGGCGGGATTAAGCTCCTACAATGAGCAGTTCTTC.

This chain connects TRBV19 to TRBJ2-1; D is possibly TRBD1 (5 bases). The V end was cut by 0 bases, the J end by 5 bases, with 20 bases between. This CDR3 spans 18 amino acids. Germline V gene lookup returns CDR1 LNHDA and CDR2 SQIVND (reference sequence). CDR3 sequence: CASSIERQTLGRHNEQFF. As DNA, the CDR3 is TGTGCCAGTAGTATAGAAAGACAGACCCTAGGCCGTCACAATGAGCAGTTCTTC.

There are a few counts of this clonotype. This sequence joins TRBV29-1 and TRBJ2-2, with D possibly being TRBD1 (6 bases). The germline gives CDR1 SQVTM, CDR2 ANQGSEA. This CDR3 has 13 residues. The germline V and J ends were trimmed by 6 bases and 2 bases, with 10 bases remaining between them. CDR3 sequence (DNA): TGCAGCGTGAGGACAGCAAACACCGGGGAGCTGTTTTTT. Its translation is CSVRTANTGELFF.

This clonotype showed up many times. V and J are TRBV29-1 and TRBJ2-2, with 7 bases that match TRBD1. Germline V gene lookup returns CDR1 SQVTM and CDR2 ANQGSEA. The CDR3 sequence is 13 residues long. The V gene end was trimmed by 5 bases and the J gene end by 6 bases; junction bases not matched to a gene: 6. The CDR3 DNA is TGCAGCGTTCGAGGGGGCGCTGCCGGGGAGCTGTTTTTT. Its protein product is CSVRGGAAGELFF.

V usage is TRBV7-9 and J usage is TRBJ2-2; D unresolved. V lost 4 bases and J 3 bases, leaving 15 bases between the germline ends. Looked up from germline, CDR1 is SEHNR and CDR2 is FQNEAQ (reference sequence). This CDR3 region has 16 residues. This chain's CDR3 is CASSSSSIFDTGELFF. The CDR3 nucleotides are TGTGCCAGCAGCTCGAGCTCGATATTTGACACCGGGGAGCTGTTTTTT.

This rearrangement joins TRBV30 to TRBJ2-3; D is uncertain. The CDR3 spans 13 residues. The germline CDR1 and CDR2 sequences are GTSNPN and SVGIG (reference sequence). Trimming shortened V by 3 bases and J by 1 base, and 8 bases separated the two germline ends. The CDR3 reads CAWSPAGTDTQYF. The DNA of the CDR3 is TGTGCCTGGAGCCCAGCCGGCACAGATACGCAGTATTTT.

This clonotype has just a few counts. The chain joins TRBV12-3 or TRBV12-4 to TRBJ2-1; 9 nucleotides agree with TRBD1. The CDR3 has 15 amino acids. V trimming: 6 bases; J trimming: 9 bases; junction bases outside the gene matches: 12. CDR3 sequence reads: CASRHGGTGSGEQFF. For the CDR3, the DNA is TGTGCCAGCAGACACGGAGGGACAGGGTCCGGTGAGCAGTTCTTC.

This clonotype occurred a few times. This sequence joins TRBV27 and TRBJ2-7; the match to TRBD2 covers 8 bases. Germline loops: CDR1 MNHEY, CDR2 SMNVEV (reference sequence). This CDR3 spans 13 amino acids. The V gene end was trimmed by 9 bases and the J gene end by 2 bases; junction bases not matched to a gene: 6. CDR3 nucleotide sequence: TGTGCCAGTAAAGGGACTAGTACCTACGAGCAGTACTTC. Translating it yields CASKGTSTYEQYF.

The rearrangement links TRBV11-2 to TRBJ2-7; D remains unclear. This CDR3 has 12 residues. V was cut by 4 bases and J by 3 bases, with 7 bases left in between. The V gene's germline CDR1 is SGHAT and CDR2 FQNNGV. CDR3 coding DNA: TGTGCCAGCAGCTCCTCCCTCTACGAGCAGTACTTC. Protein: CASSSSLYEQYF.

CDR3 in amino acids: CASSQATGRRDRAYNEQFF. The DNA of the CDR3 is TGTGCCAGCAGCCAAGCAACTGGCCGTCGGGACAGGGCCTACAATGAGCAGTTCTTC. The J gene is TRBJ2-1, the V gene TRBV12-3 or TRBV12-4; TRBD1 matches 9 bases. The CDR3 loop spans 19 amino acids. The V gene end was trimmed by 6 bases and the J gene end by 2 bases; junction bases not matched to a gene: 17.

The chain carries TRBV19 and TRBJ2-5, with D possibly matching TRBD1 (5 bases). Germline V gene data show CDR1 as LNHDA and CDR2 as SQIVND (reference sequence). This CDR3 is built from 15 residues. Trimming cost V 5 bases and J 4 bases, with 17 bases left between them. The CDR3 protein is CASSPIQGSGETQYF. The CDR3 DNA follows: TGTGCCAGTAGTCCCATTCAGGGATCAGGAGAGACCCAGTACTTC.

This chain joins TRBV10-3 and TRBJ2-3, with D possibly matching TRBD1 (5 bases). Trimming pared 3 bases from V and 1 base from J, leaving 11 bases between. The V gene's germline CDR1 is ENHRY and CDR2 SYGVKD. The CDR3 consists of 15 residues. The CDR3 bases are TGTGCCATCAGTGAATCGAGCAGGGGCACAGATACGCAGTATTTT. Its protein product is CAISESSRGTDTQYF.

The chain couples TRBV2 to TRBJ2-1, with 7 bases lining up with TRBD2. Germline CDR1 and CDR2: SNHLY and FYNNEI. This CDR3 comprises 17 residues. V lost 2 bases to trimming and J lost 2 bases; unmatched junction nucleotides: 9. CDR3 bases: TGTGCCAGCAGTGAATCCCGGGAGGCCCTCCCCTACAATGAGCAGTTCTTC. Its protein product is CASSESREALPYNEQFF.

In its sample, this clonotype was seen a few times. The rearrangement joins TRBV7-9 to TRBJ1-1; a possible D gene is TRBD1 (6 bases). This CDR3 region has 14 residues. V lost 4 bases, J lost 0 bases, and 9 bases lay in between. Germline CDR1 reads SEHNR; CDR2 reads FQNEAQ (reference sequence). The CDR3 DNA reads TGTGCCAGCAGCTCTAGACAGGTGAACACTGAAGCTTTCTTT. This codes for CASSSRQVNTEAFF.